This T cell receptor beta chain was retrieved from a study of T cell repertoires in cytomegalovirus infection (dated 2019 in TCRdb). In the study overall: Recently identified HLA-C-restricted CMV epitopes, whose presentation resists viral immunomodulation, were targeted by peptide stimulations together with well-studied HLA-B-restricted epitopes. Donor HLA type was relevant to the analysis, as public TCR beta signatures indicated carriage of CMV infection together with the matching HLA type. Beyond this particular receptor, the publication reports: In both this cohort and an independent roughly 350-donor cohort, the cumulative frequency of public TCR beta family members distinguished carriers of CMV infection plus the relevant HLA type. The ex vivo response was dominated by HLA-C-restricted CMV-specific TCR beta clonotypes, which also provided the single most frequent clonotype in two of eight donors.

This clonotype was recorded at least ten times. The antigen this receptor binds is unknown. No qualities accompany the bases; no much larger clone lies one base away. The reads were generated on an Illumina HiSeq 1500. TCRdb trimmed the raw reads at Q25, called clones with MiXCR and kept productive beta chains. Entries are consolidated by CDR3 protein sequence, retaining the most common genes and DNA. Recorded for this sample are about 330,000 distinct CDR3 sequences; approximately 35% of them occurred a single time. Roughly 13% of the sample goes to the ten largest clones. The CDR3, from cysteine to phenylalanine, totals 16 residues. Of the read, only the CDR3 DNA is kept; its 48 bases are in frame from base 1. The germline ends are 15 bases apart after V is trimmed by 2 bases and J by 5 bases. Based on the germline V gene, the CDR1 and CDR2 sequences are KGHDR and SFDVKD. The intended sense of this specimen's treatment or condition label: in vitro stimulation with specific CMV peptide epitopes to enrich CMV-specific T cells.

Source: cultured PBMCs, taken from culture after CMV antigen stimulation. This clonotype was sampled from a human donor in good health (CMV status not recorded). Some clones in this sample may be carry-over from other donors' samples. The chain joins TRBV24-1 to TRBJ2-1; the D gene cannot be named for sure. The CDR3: CATSDWDSPFNNEQFF. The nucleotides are TGTGCCACCAGTGATTGGGATAGCCCCTTTAACAATGAGCAGTTCTTC.